This T cell receptor (beta chain) appears in the sequencing data of a study of blood T cells in healthy people across ages. This clonotype was found many times. The antigen remains undetermined. A sample-barcoded 5' primer and a J-beta primer mix were used in a second PCR of roughly 6 to 11 cycles. TCRdb re-analysed the 5' RACE reads in MiXCR, keeping a single row per CDR3 protein. The profile shows around 870,000 distinct CDR3 sequences, around 26% of them singletons. This CDR3 has 16 amino acids. V lost 3 bases to trimming and J lost 0 bases, with 14 bases between them. In germline, CDR1 is SGHRS, CDR2 YFSETQ. Study results and limitations: When one million T cells were used, diversity estimates were thought to be underestimates. Unknown CMV status may confound age-related changes in expanded clones.

This clonotype was sampled from a woman of 80 years or more in good health. Material for sequencing was blood. The chain recombines TRBV5-1 with TRBJ2-3; D may be TRBD2 (5 bases). The CDR3, as DNA: TGCGCCAGCAGCTCTGCGTCCGGGGTCAGCACAGATACGCAGTATTTT. It encodes CASSSASGVSTDTQYF.